These 7 T cell receptor beta chains share one sample of origin, sequenced in a study of blood T cell repertoires in COVID-19. Clones were sequenced by immunoSEQ multiplex PCR, and TCRdb holds only the in-frame ones, with some missing. Of 65,000 or so clones in the sample, roughly 90% are singletons; the top ten hold about 1.3%. The sequencing sample was made of peripheral blood. The source is a man aged 55 to 69 with acute or convalescent COVID-19.

The J gene is TRBJ1-4, the V gene TRBV7-8, with 7 bases aligning to TRBD1. With 4 bases clipped from V and 8 bases from J, the junction kept 13 bases outside the gene matches. The CDR3 length is 16 residues. The germline CDR1 and CDR2 sequences are SGHVS and FQNEAQ. The chain's CDR3 is CASSSQLTTGPEKLFF. The CDR3 coding sequence is TGTGCCAGCAGCTCCCAATTAACGACAGGGCCCGAAAAACTGTTTTTT.

The chain employs TRBV2 and TRBJ2-7; maybe TRBD1 (6 bases). The V gene lost 1 base and the J gene lost 4 bases, with 14 bases spanning the gap. This CDR3 is built from 15 residues. Germline V lookup: CDR1 SNHLY, CDR2 FYNNEI. As DNA, the CDR3 is TGTGCCAGCAGTGAAGGCCAGGGGAAGTGGTACGAGCAGTACTTC. This codes for CASSEGQGKWYEQYF.

V and J are TRBV5-1 and TRBJ2-3; 7 bases align to TRBD1. The ends lost 1 base at V and 1 base at J; junction bases unmatched: 6. Looked up from germline, CDR1 is SGHRS and CDR2 is YFSETQ. This CDR3 is built from 16 residues. In nucleotides, the CDR3 is TGCGCCAGCAGCTTGTCGACAGGGCAAGGCACAGATACGCAGTATTTT. Its protein product is CASSLSTGQGTDTQYF.

V gene TRBV30 combines with J gene TRBJ1-6; D possibly corresponds to TRBD1 (6 bases). The CDR3 length is 12 residues. With 3 bases removed from V and 9 bases from J, the gap between germline ends came to 9 bases. Germline V gene sequence: CDR1 GTSNPN, CDR2 SVGIG (reference sequence). This CDR3 is CAWREGGSPLHF. The CDR3 DNA is TGTGCCTGGAGAGAAGGGGGTTCACCCCTCCACTTT.

The chain combines TRBV18 with TRBJ2-7; maybe TRBD1 (5 bases). V lost 4 bases to trimming and J lost 3 bases, with 13 bases between them. CDR1 is KGHSH and CDR2 is LQKENI in the germline V gene. The CDR3 loop spans 14 amino acids. CDR3 DNA sequence: TGTGCCAGCTCACGCACGAGTAGGGGCTACGAGCAGTACTTC. This gives the protein CASSRTSRGYEQYF. Full variable domain (remainder filled in from reference TRBV18 and TRBJ2-7): NAGVMQNPRHLVRRRGQEARLRCSPMKGHSHVYWYRQLPEEGLKFMVYLQKENIIDESGMPKERFSAEFPKEGPSILRIQQVVRGDSAAYFCASSRTSRGYEQYFGPGTRLTVT.

This chain joins TRBV5-1 and TRBJ2-1; no clear D. CDR3 length equals 15 residues. V lost 2 bases and J lost 5, with 14 bases in between. Germline CDR1 SGHRS, CDR2 YFSETQ. The CDR3 reads CASSFTDRNNNEQFF. CDR3 coding DNA: TGCGCCAGCAGCTTCACAGACCGCAACAACAATGAGCAGTTCTTC.

The rearrangement uses TRBV25-1 and TRBJ1-6; 8 nucleotides match TRBD1. The CDR3 totals 14 residues. In germline, CDR1 is MGHDK, CDR2 SYGVNS. The junction had 0 bases not matched to a gene; V was cut back by 6 bases and J by 2 bases. The CDR3 loop reads CASRGQAYNSPLHF. In nucleotides, the CDR3 is TGTGCCAGCAGGGGACAGGCCTATAATTCACCCCTCCACTTT. The full variable domain, its missing parts supplied by reference TRBV25-1 and TRBJ1-6, is EADIYQTPRYLVIGTGKKITLECSQTMGHDKMYWYQQDPGMELHLIHYSYGVNSTEKGDLSSESTVSRIRTEHFPLTLESARPSHTSQYLCASRGQAYNSPLHFGNGTRLTVT.